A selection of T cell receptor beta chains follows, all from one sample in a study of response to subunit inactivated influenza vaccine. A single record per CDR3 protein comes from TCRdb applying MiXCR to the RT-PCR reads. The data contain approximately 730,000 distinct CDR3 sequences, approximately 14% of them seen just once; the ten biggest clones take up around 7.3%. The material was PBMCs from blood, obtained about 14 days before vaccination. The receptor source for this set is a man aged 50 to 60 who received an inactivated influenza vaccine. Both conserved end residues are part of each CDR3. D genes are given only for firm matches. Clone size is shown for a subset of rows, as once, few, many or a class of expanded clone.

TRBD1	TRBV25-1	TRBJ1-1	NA	TGTGCCAGCAGTGGGAGGACAGGGCTCACTGAAGCTTTCTTT	CASSGRTGLTEAFF
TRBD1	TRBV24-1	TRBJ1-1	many	TGTGCCACCAGTGATTCTAATACAGGGGGACAAGCTTTCTTT	CATSDSNTGGQAFF
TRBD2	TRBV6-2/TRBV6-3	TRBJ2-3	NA	TGTGCCAGCAGTTACACGACTAGCGGGGGGGTGTTGGATACGCAGTATTTT	CASSYTTSGGVLDTQYF
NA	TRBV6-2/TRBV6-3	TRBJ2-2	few	TGTGCCAGCTGCCCAGGGTCCACCGGGGAGCTGTTTTTT	CASCPGSTGELFF
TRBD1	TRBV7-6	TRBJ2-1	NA	TGTGCCAGCAGCTTAAGTCCCGGGACAGGGGGGACTTTGTACAATGAGCAGTTCTTC	CASSLSPGTGGTLYNEQFF
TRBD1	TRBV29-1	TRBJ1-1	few	TGCAGCGTTTTAACAGGGGCGGCCACTGAAGCTTTCTTT	CSVLTGAATEAFF
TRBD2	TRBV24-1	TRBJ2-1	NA	TGTGCCACCAGTGACCCGGGGACTAGCGGAGACAATGAGCAGTTCTTC	CATSDPGTSGDNEQFF
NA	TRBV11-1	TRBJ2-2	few	TGTGCCAGCAGTTCCCCAGAGCAGACGAACACCGGGGAGCTGTTTTTT	CASSSPEQTNTGELFF
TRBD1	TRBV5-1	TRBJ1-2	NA	TGCGCCAGCAGCCTACAGGGGACTGGCTACACCTTC	CASSLQGTGYTF
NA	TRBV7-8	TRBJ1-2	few	TGTGCCAGCAGCTTACTCGACAGGACTAACTATGGCTACACCTTC	CASSLLDRTNYGYTF
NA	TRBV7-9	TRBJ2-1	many	TGTGCCAGCAGCTTAACTCAGGGTCACAATGAGCAGTTCTTC	CASSLTQGHNEQFF
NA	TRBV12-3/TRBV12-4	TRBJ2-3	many	TGTGCCAGCAGTTTTGAGAGGACCGATACGCAGTATTTT	CASSFERTDTQYF
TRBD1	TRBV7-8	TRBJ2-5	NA	TGTGCCAGCAGCGAAAGGACAGGGAGAGAGACCCAGTACTTC	CASSERTGRETQYF
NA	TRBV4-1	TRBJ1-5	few	TGCGCCAGCAGCCAAGATTTTACGGTGAATCAGCCCCAGCATTTT	CASSQDFTVNQPQHF
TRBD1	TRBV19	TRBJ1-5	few	TGTGCCAGTAGTATCTCTAGACAGGGGGATCAGCCCCAGCATTTT	CASSISRQGDQPQHF
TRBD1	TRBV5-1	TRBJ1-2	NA	TGCGCCAGCAGCTTGGGTTGGCAGGGGGAAGGAGACTATGGCTACACCTTC	CASSLGWQGEGDYGYTF
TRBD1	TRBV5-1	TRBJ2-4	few	TGCGCCAGCAGCCCGGGACAGGGGGCCCACATTCAGTACTTC	CASSPGQGAHIQYF
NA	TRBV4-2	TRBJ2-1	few	TGTGCCAGCAGCCAACGGACGGAGGCCTACAATGAGCAGTTCTTC	CASSQRTEAYNEQFF
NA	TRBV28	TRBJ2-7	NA	TGTGCCAGCAGTAGTCTAGCGTTCCAAGCCTACGAGCAGTACTTC	CASSSLAFQAYEQYF
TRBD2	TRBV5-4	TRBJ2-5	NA	TGTGCCAGCAGCTCAGGGACTAGTCAAGAGACCCAGTACTTC	CASSSGTSQETQYF
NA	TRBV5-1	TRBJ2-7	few	TGCGCCAGCAGCTTGGAATTCGGCACCGAGCAGTACTTC	CASSLEFGTEQYF
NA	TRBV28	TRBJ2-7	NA	TGTGCCAGCAGTAAAGACCGACTAGTCGAGCAGTACTTC	CASSKDRLVEQYF
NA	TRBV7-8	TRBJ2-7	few	TGTGCCAGCAGCCAGGACAGTTCCCCCTACGAGCAGTACTTC	CASSQDSSPYEQYF
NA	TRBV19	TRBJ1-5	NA	TGTGCCAGTGTTAAAGGGGGAGACAAGCCCCAGCATTTT	CASVKGGDKPQHF
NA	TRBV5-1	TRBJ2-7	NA	TGCGCCAGCAGCTTGTCGCCGGAACAGCACTACGAGCAGTACTTC	CASSLSPEQHYEQYF
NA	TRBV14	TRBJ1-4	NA	TGTGCCAGCAGCCGCCTCGGACCGGGAGAAAAACTGTTTTTT	CASSRLGPGEKLFF
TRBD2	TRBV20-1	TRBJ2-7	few	TGCAGTGCTAGAGATCGACTAGCGCTCTTCTCCTACGAGCAGTACTTC	CSARDRLALFSYEQYF
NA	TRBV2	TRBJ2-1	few	TGTGCCGCAAGACCCGACTCGAACCACTACAATGAGCAGTTCTTC	CAARPDSNHYNEQFF
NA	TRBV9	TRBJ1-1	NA	TGTGCCAGCAGCCTTCAGGCGGGTAAGAACACTGAAGCTTTCTTT	CASSLQAGKNTEAFF
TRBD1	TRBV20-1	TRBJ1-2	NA	TGCAGTGCTAGGTCCGGGACAGGACTAGGAGGCTACACCTTC	CSARSGTGLGGYTF
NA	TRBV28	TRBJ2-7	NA	TGTGCCAGCGCTAACCCCACCTACGAGCAGCACTTC	CASANPTYEQHF
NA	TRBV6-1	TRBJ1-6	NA	TGTGCCAGCAGTCCGCCCAAGGGAAGGGGCATCAGTTCACCCCTCCACTTT	CASSPPKGRGISSPLHF
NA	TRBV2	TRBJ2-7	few	TGTGCCAGCAGTGAGTTAGTTTACGAGCAGTACTTC	CASSELVYEQYF
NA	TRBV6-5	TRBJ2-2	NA	TGTGCCAGCCTCTCCGCGGCCGGGGAGCTGTTTTTT	CASLSAAGELFF
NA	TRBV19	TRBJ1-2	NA	TGTGCCAGTAGAAGGACAGCGAGGGACTATGGCTACACCTTC	CASRRTARDYGYTF
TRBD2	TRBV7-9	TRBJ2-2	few	TGTGCCAGCCGGCTAGCGGGATTGGTTGACGGGGAGCTGTTTTTT	CASRLAGLVDGELFF
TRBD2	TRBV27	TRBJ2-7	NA	TGTGCCAGCAGTCCGATAGCGGGGGGCCCCTACGAGCAGTACTTC	CASSPIAGGPYEQYF
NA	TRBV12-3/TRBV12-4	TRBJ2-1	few	TGTGCCGCGGGTACGGGGGGACAAAACAATGAGCAGTTCTTC	CAAGTGGQNNEQFF
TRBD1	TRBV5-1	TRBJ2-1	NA	TGCGCCAGCAGCTGGAATAGGGGGCAGGGATACAATGAGCAGTTCTTC	CASSWNRGQGYNEQFF
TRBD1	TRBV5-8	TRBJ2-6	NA	TGTGCCAGCAGCTTAGGACAGGGTAATCCTGGGGCCAACGTCCTGACTTTC	CASSLGQGNPGANVLTF
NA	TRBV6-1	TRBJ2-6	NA	TGTGCCAGCAGTGAATATTCCGGCTCTGGGGCCAACGTCCTGACTTTC	CASSEYSGSGANVLTF
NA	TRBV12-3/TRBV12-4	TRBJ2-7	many	TGTGCCAGCAGTTTGATTGGAGCTAGCAGCTACGAGCAGTACTTC	CASSLIGASSYEQYF
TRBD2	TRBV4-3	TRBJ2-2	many	TGCGCCAGCAGCCAAGATTACCCCCCCGCGATAGCGGGTAACACCGGGGAGCTGTTTTTT	CASSQDYPPAIAGNTGELFF
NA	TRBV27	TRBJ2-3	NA	TGTGCCAGCAGTTCCCTGAGCCCGGCGCTAGATACGCAGTATTTT	CASSSLSPALDTQYF
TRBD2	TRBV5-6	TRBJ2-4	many	TGTGCCAGCAGCTTGAACCTAGCGGGGGGGCTACCGTGGGACAAAAACATTCAGTACTTC	CASSLNLAGGLPWDKNIQYF
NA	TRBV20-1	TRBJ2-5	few	TGCAGTGCTACTCCTCTTGGGTTGGAGACCCAGTACTTC	CSATPLGLETQYF
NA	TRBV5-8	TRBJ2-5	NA	TGTGCCAGCAGCTTGGTCGGGACCCAGCAAGAGACCCAGTACTTC	CASSLVGTQQETQYF
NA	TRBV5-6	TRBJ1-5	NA	TGTGCCAGCAGCTTATCAGGGTCCCGCAATCAGCCCCAGCATTTT	CASSLSGSRNQPQHF
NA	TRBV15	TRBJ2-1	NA	TGTGCCACCAGTAAGCCCGCCAATGAGCAGTTCTTC	CATSKPANEQFF
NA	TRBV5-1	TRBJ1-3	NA	TGCGCCAGCAGCGCGGACAGTTCCTCTGGAAACACCATATATTTT	CASSADSSSGNTIYF
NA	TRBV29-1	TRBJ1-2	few	TGCAGCGTGCATCAGGCAGCTCTCCCCAACTATGGCTACACCTTC	CSVHQAALPNYGYTF
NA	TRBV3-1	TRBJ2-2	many	TGTGCCAGCAGCCCCGGCGGAGGGAACACCGGGGAGCTGTTTTTT	CASSPGGGNTGELFF
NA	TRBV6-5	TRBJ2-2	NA	TGTGCCAGCAGTTACTCGATAATAGCGTCAGCCTCTCCCGGGGAGCTGTTTTTT	CASSYSIIASASPGELFF
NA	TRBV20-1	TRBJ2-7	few	TGCAGTGCCGACCCCGGGACTGGAAAGGGATACGAGCAGTACTTC	CSADPGTGKGYEQYF
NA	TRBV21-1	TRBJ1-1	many	TGTGCCAGCAACCAACCTCCTACAGGGGTTCGCTCCCCCGGGAACACTGAAGCTTTCTTT	CASNQPPTGVRSPGNTEAFF
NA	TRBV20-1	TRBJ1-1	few	TGCAGTGCACAACGCCCAATGAACACTGAAGCTTTCTTT	CSAQRPMNTEAFF
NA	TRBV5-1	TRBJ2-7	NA	TGCGCCAGCAGCTACACCCGGGGCCGCAACGAGCAGTACTTC	CASSYTRGRNEQYF
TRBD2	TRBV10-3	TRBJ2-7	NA	TGTGCCATCAGTGCTTCCCCCGGGACTAGCGGGAGGAACTACGAGCAGTACTTC	CAISASPGTSGRNYEQYF